In its sample, the clone carrying this T cell receptor (beta chain) was seen many times. Its cognate antigen is unknown. The V segment lost 2 bases and the J segment 7 bases; nucleotides outside the gene matches: 5. This CDR3 contains 13 residues. Germline V gene sequence: CDR1 DFQATT, CDR2 SNEGSKA (reference sequence). These data belong to a study of CD8 T cells in ankylosing spondylitis. Study-wide results and limits: A motif of 7 to 9 highly homologous TCR beta variants was seen as apparently characteristic of ankylosing spondylitis blood.

TCRdb re-analysed the 5' RACE reads in MiXCR, keeping a single row per CDR3 protein. The sample holds hundreds of thousands of distinct CDR3 sequences; roughly 8.2% are singletons and the top ten take around 5.1%. The genes are TRBV20-1 and TRBJ1-1, with TRBD1 matching over 9 bases. This TCR was recovered from a female donor with ankylosing spondylitis or in good health (not recorded which). Sequencing was done on a sample of blood, either unsorted or a sorted T cell fraction (not recorded which). The CDR3 region is CSARSMDRGEAFF. The DNA for the CDR3 is TGCAGTGCTAGATCCATGGACAGGGGTGAAGCTTTCTTT.